This T cell receptor beta chain was sequenced during a study of shared clonotypes between healthy human individuals (dated by TCRdb to 2019 to 2021). As for the study more broadly: Three men and a couple of women, aged 18 to 49 years, made up the cohort. For each donor, three plates each were used for CD4 naive and CD4 memory, two plates were used for CD8 naive, and one plate was used for CD8 memory. To estimate repertoire size and how much clonotype sharing occurs between individuals, the study deeply sequenced the blood TCR repertoires of about 5 healthy adults. Libraries were prepared and TCR repertoires were sequenced by different laboratories using diverse techniques, in order to increase sequencing depth and limit assay-specific biases. Leukapheresis yielded between about 0.8 and 8.9 billion PBMCs per donor. Overall results and qualifications from the work: Only blood was sampled, and tissue TCR repertoires likely differ from those in blood. Incomplete sequencing was indicated by rarefaction of sorted-subset datasets, despite the large sequencing depth. Larger estimated clonotype richness was generally found for naive subsets than for memory subsets. Pairwise subsampling indicated that sequencing depth was expected to affect the degree of clonotype sharing among donors. Approximately 4.8% of naive CD4, 3.5% of naive CD8, around 2.3% of memory CD4, and about 0.4% of memory CD8 clonotypes were shared across four donors. Compared with non-shared clonotypes, the clonotypes found in all four sorted-subset donors had higher generation probabilities. Because the study included a small number of donors, the genetic and exposure-history diversity represented was limited.

About this clone itself: This receptor's antigen is unknown. No clone much larger than this one lies a single base away; base qualities are absent.

The donors were healthy, HIV-negative adults with no recently reported acute infections or vaccinations. Every donor was a Caucasian adult residing in Nashville, Tennessee, USA. CD8 memory samples were composed of magnetically selected CD45RO+ cells combined with CCR7-negative CD45RA+ effector memory (TemRA) cells. Blood was collected by leukapheresis, and PBMCs were isolated by Ficoll-Histopaque density gradient centrifugation and then cryopreserved in liquid nitrogen vapor phase. Analytical flow cytometry was used to check the purity and quantity of every magnetically sorted T cell population. Genomic DNA was isolated from every sorted fraction and measured by UV absorbance on a Nanodrop 2000c. The germline ends are 9 bases apart after V is trimmed by 6 bases and J by 6 bases. The CDR3 sequence holds 12 residues, the cysteine and phenylalanine included. Only CDR3 DNA is held: 36 bases, read in frame from base 1. CDR1 PRHDT and CDR2 FYEKMQ are derived from the germline V gene (reference sequence).

Using the deep immunoSEQ assay, TCR CDR3 regions were amplified from genomic DNA by multiplex PCR. Extracted genomic DNA from each cell subset was distributed evenly across all wells of several immunoSEQ 96-well plates, and each plate was treated as a replicate. For sorted subsets, roughly 0.2 ug genomic DNA, equal to tens of thousands of T cell genomes, was loaded into each replicate PCR. Purified libraries were quantified with a Qubit 3.0 fluorometer, sized on a Bioanalyzer 2100, and re-quantified with the KAPA Library Quantification kit. Every immunoSEQ 96-well plate was sequenced on a separate single-read 150-cycle Illumina NextSeq 550 flow cell. In the original analysis: Because only junctional sequences without quality scores were contained in the immunoSEQ output, filtering matching that applied to full-length reads could not be performed. Sequences were annotated with PyIR, a Python wrapper for IgBLAST v1.9, and V/J genes and CDR3 were assigned using IMGT germline references. Reads with weak V/J assignments (E-value above 1e-6), missing CDR3, stop codons, out-of-frame junctions, or ambiguous translated residues were removed. V3J clonotypes were defined as sequences sharing the same inferred V gene, J gene, and CDR3 amino acid sequence. The percentage overlap between two repertoires was calculated by dividing the number of shared unique clonotypes by the size of the smaller repertoire. RTK rarefaction, the Chao1 estimator, and Recon v2.1 estimates of unobserved clonotypes were used to assess repertoire richness. For all TCRbeta clonotypes obtained by the gDNA method from a handful of donors, generation probabilities were computed with OLGA. Imported from immuneACCESS, the table was reduced by TCRdb to in-frame sequences with V and J called. These copies leave out some clones; in studies compared against another copy, an unresolved V gene accounts for under half, and the cause of the remainder is not known. From that table come the V and J calls and clone size; the DNA was used to work out D and trimming. The sample includes fewer than 350,000 clones, with roughly 84% observed a single time. The top ten constitute 16% of the sample.

The sample taken for sequencing was memory CD8+ T cells sorted from blood. The sample's cell subset or site label, decoded: CD45RO+ cells pooled with CCR7-negative TemRA cells. The chain is assembled from TRBV13 and TRBJ1-3; no D segment can be confidently identified. The TCR sequence derives from a young man in good health. The DNA sequence is as follows: TGTGCCAGCAGTTTCGGTATAAACACCATATATTTT. The resulting protein is CASSFGINTIYF.